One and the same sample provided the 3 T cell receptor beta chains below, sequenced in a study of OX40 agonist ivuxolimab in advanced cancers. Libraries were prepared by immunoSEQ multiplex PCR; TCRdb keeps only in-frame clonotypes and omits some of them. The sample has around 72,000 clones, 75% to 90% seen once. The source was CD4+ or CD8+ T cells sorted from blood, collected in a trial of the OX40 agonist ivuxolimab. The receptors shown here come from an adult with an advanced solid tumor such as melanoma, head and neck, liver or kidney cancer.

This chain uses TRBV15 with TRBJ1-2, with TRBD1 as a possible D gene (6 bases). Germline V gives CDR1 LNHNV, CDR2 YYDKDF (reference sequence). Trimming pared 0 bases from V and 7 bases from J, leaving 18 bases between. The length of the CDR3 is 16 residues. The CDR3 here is CATSRDLVGAISGYTF. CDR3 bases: TGTGCCACCAGCAGAGATTTGGTGGGGGCGATATCTGGCTACACCTTC.

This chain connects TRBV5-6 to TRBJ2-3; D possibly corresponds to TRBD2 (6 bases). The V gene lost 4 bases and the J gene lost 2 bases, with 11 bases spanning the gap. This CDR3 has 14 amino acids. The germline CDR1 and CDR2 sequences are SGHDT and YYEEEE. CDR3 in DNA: TGTGCCAGCAGCCCGGGACTCATCACAGATACGCAGTATTTT. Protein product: CASSPGLITDTQYF.

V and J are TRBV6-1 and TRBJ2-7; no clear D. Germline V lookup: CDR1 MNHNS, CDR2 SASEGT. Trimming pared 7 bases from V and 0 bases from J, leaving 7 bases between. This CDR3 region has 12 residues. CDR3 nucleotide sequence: TGTGCCAGCACTAGGAACTCCTACGAGCAGTACTTC. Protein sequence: CASTRNSYEQYF.